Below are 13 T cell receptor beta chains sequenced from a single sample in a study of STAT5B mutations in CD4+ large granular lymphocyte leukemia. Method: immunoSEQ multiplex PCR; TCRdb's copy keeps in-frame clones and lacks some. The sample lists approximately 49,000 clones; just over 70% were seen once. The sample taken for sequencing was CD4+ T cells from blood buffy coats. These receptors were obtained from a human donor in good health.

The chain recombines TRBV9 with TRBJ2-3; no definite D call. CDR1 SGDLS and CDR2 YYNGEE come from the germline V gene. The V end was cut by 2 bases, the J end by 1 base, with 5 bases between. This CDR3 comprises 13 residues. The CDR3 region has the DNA TGTGCCAGCAGCGTTCTAGGCACAGATACGCAGTATTTT. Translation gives CASSVLGTDTQYF.

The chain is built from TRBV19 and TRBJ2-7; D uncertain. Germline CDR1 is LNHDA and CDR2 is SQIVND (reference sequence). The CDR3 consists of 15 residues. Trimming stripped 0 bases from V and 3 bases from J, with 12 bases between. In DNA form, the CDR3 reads TGTGCCAGTAGTATAGATTATGTCAGAAACTACGAGCAGTACTTC. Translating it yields CASSIDYVRNYEQYF.

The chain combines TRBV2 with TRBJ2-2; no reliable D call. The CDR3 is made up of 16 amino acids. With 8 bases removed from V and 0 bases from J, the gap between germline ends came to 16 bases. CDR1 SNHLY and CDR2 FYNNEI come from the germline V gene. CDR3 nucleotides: TGTGCCAGCGTCCCAGATTCCGTAGCGAACACCGGGGAGCTGTTTTTT. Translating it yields CASVPDSVANTGELFF.

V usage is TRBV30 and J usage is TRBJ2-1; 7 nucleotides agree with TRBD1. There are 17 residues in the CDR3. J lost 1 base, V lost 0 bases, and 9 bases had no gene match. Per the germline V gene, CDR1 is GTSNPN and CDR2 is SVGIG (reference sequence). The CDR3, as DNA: TGTGCCTGGAGTGTAGCTCTGGCAGGGGGTTCCTACAATGAGCAGTTCTTC. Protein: CAWSVALAGGSYNEQFF.

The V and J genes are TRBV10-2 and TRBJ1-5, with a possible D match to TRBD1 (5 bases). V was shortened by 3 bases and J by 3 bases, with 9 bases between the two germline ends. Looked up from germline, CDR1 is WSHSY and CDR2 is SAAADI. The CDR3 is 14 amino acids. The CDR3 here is CASSEGGDNQPQHF. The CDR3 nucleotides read TGCGCCAGCAGTGAAGGAGGGGACAATCAGCCCCAGCATTTT.

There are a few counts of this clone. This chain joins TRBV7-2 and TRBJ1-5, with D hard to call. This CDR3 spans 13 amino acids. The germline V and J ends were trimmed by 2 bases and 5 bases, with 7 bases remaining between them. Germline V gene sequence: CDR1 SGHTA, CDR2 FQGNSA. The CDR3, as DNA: TGTGCCAGCAGCTTACAGCACGATCAGCCCCAGCATTTT. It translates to CASSLQHDQPQHF.

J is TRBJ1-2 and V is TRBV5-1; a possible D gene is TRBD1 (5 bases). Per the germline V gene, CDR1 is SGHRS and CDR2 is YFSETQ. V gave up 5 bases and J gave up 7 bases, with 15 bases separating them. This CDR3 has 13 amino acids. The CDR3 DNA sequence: TGCGCCAGCAGTTACGACCAGGGTCGTGGCTACACCTTC. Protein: CASSYDQGRGYTF.

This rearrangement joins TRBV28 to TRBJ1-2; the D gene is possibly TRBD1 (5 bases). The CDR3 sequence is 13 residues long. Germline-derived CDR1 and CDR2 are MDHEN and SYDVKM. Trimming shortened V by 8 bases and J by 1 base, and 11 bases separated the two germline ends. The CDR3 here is CASRLGGNYGYTF. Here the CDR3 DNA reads TGTGCCAGCCGATTGGGGGGTAACTATGGCTACACCTTC.

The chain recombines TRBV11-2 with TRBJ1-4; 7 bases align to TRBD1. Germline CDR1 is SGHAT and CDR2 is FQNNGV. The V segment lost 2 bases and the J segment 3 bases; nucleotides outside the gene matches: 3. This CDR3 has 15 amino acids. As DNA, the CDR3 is TGTGCCAGCAGCTTAATGGGACAGCCTAATGAAAAACTGTTTTTT. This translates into CASSLMGQPNEKLFF.

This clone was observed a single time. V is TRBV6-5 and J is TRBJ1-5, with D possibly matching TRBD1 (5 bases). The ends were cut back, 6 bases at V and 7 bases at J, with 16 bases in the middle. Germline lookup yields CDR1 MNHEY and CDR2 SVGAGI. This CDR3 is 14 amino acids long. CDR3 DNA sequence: TGTGCCAGCAGCCCACTCGGGGGGGAGCAGCCCCAGCATTTT. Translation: CASSPLGGEQPQHF.

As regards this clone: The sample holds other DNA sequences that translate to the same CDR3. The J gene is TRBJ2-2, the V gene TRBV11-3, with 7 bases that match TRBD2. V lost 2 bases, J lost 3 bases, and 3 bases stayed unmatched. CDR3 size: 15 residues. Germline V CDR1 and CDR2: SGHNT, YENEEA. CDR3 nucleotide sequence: TGTGCCAGCAGCTTATCGGGAGGAGACACCGGGGAGCTGTTTTTT. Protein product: CASSLSGGDTGELFF. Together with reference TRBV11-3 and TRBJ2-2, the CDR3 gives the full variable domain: EAGVVQSPRYKIIEKKQPVAFWCNPISGHNTLYWYLQNLGQGPELLIRYENEEAVDDSQLPKDRFSAERLKGVDSTLKIQPAELGDSAVYLCASSLSGGDTGELFFGEGSRLTVL.

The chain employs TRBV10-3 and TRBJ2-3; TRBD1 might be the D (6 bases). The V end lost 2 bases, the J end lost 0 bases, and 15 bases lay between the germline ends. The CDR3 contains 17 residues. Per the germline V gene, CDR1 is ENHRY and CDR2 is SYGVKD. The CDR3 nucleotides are TGTGCCATCAGTGAGCGAGGTGACAGGTACAGCACAGATACGCAGTATTTT. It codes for CAISERGDRYSTDTQYF.

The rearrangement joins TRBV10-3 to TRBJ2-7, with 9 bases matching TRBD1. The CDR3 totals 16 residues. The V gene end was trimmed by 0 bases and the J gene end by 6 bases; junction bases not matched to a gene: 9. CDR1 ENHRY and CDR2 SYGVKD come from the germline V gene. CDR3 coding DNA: TGTGCCATCAGTGAGTCATCCGGGACAGGGATGAGCGAGCAGTACTTC. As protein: CAISESSGTGMSEQYF.